Following are 32 T cell receptor beta chains from one sample sequenced in a study of memory CD8 T cells in hepatitis C reinfection (dated 2017 in TCRdb). Libraries were made using the immunoSEQ multiplex PCR assay. What TCRdb holds here is the immuneACCESS table cut down to in-frame rearrangements. Part of the clones is not present; checked against another copy, under half of the missing clones reflect an unresolved V gene, and the others are unexplained. The sample data list a few thousand clones, and 75% to 90% of these were observed just once. The biggest ten clones account for under 25% of the sample. The sample's time point, from its label and the paper: peak reinfection, 3 to 8 weeks after reinfection detection. Sorted cells were sequenced directly ex vivo, without in vitro expansion prior to TCR sequencing. Material for sequencing was naive CD8+ T cells sorted from blood. The intended sense of this specimen's cell subset or site label: total naive CD8+CD45RO- T cells. The receptors stem from a man over 45 with hepatitis C virus infection.

This clone showed up just once. The rearrangement links TRBV11-1 to TRBJ2-1; 7 bases align to TRBD2. Losses at the gene ends were 4 bases for V and 4 bases for J; bases not matched to a gene: 10. The CDR3 extends over 16 amino acids. Germline V gene data show CDR1 as SGHAT and CDR2 as FQDESV (reference sequence). This CDR3 is CASSSSGTSPYNEQFF. CDR3 DNA sequence: TGTGCCAGCAGCTCCAGCGGGACTTCCCCTTACAATGAGCAGTTCTTC.

This chain connects TRBV28 to TRBJ2-1, with D perhaps matching TRBD1 (5 bases). The CDR3 covers 13 residues. Trimming pared 9 bases from V and 0 bases from J, leaving 9 bases between. From germline, CDR1 is MDHEN and CDR2 SYDVKM. DNA of the CDR3: TGTGCCAGTATTGGGGCCTCCTACAATGAGCAGTTCTTC. The encoded protein is CASIGASYNEQFF.

The chain carries TRBV19 and TRBJ1-4, with TRBD1 matching 8 bases. The CDR3 contains 15 residues. Germline trimming cut 6 bases from V and 8 bases from J; bases unmatched to any gene: 11. CDR1 and CDR2 from the germline V gene are LNHDA and SQIVND (reference sequence). CDR3 coding DNA: TGTGCCAGTAGGGACAAAACAGGGGGTTGGGAAAAACTGTTTTTT. Translating gives CASRDKTGGWEKLFF.

The chain couples TRBV28 to TRBJ2-7; 7 nucleotides agree with TRBD1. From germline, CDR1 is MDHEN and CDR2 SYDVKM. V lost 3 bases and J lost 0; bases outside the gene matches: 2. There are 14 residues in the CDR3. CDR3 sequence (DNA): TGTGCCAGCAGTTTCAGGGGGATCTCCTACGAGCAGTACTTC. It encodes CASSFRGISYEQYF. The full variable domain, in which reference TRBV28 and TRBJ2-7 provide the parts outside the CDR3, is DVKVTQSSRYLVKRTGEKVFLECVQDMDHENMFWYRQDPGLGLRLIYFSYDVKMKEKGDIPEGYSVSREKKERFSLILESASTNQTSMYLCASSFRGISYEQYFGPGTRLTVT.

The V call is TRBV28, the J call TRBJ2-3; D perhaps matches TRBD2 (6 bases). Germline-derived CDR1 and CDR2 are MDHEN and SYDVKM. This CDR3 has 16 amino acids. Deletions cut 2 bases from V and 2 bases from J, with 14 bases between. The CDR3 bases are TGTGCCAGCAGTTTAGGACTAAAAATGGACACAGATACGCAGTATTTT. It translates to CASSLGLKMDTDTQYF. The complete variable domain, with remaining parts taken from reference TRBV28 and TRBJ2-3, reads DVKVTQSSRYLVKRTGEKVFLECVQDMDHENMFWYRQDPGLGLRLIYFSYDVKMKEKGDIPEGYSVSREKKERFSLILESASTNQTSMYLCASSLGLKMDTDTQYFGPGTRLTVL.

The genes are TRBV25-1 and TRBJ2-1; D is perhaps TRBD2 (5 bases). This CDR3 has 13 amino acids. Germline CDR1 reads MGHDK; CDR2 reads SYGVNS. Between the trimmed V and J ends, which lost 9 bases and 0 bases, there was a span of 9 bases. The CDR3 here is CASSEVSYNEQFF. The CDR3 DNA follows: TGTGCCAGTTCGGAGGTCTCCTACAATGAGCAGTTCTTC.

The chain employs TRBV5-1 and TRBJ1-6; D unclear. CDR1 and CDR2 from the germline V gene are SGHRS and YFSETQ. This CDR3 spans 12 amino acids. Deletions cut 4 bases from V and 14 bases from J, with 13 bases between. For the CDR3, the DNA is TGCGCCAGCAGCACTAATTCTGGAGCCCTCCACTTT. Amino acid sequence: CASSTNSGALHF.

The chain combines TRBV28 with TRBJ2-1; 14 nucleotides line up with TRBD2. Looked up from germline, CDR1 is MDHEN and CDR2 is SYDVKM. The CDR3 loop spans 20 amino acids. The trim removed 5 bases at V and 3 bases at J, leaving 15 bases unmatched. The CDR3 region is CASSPRPGTSGREGYNEQFF. CDR3 DNA sequence: TGTGCCAGCAGTCCTAGGCCCGGGACTAGCGGGAGAGAAGGCTACAATGAGCAGTTCTTC.

The sample holds one count of this clone. This rearrangement joins TRBV7-3 to TRBJ1-1; perhaps TRBD1 as D (6 bases). The CDR3 consists of 12 residues. Looked up from germline, CDR1 is SGHTA and CDR2 is FQGTGA. Trimming removed 5 bases from V and 7 bases from J, with 11 bases in between. The CDR3 sequence is CASSKDSNEAFF. The CDR3 nucleotides are TGTGCCAGCAGCAAGGACAGCAATGAAGCTTTCTTT.

The CDR3 sequence is CATSRAAGVYEQYF. CDR3 nucleotide sequence: TGTGCCACCAGCAGAGCGGCGGGAGTCTACGAGCAGTACTTC. The chain employs TRBV15 and TRBJ2-7; 7 positions match TRBD2. Germline loops: CDR1 LNHNV, CDR2 YYDKDF (reference sequence). The CDR3 is 14 amino acids. Trimming cost V 1 base and J 3 bases; bases outside gene matches: 3.

The chain recombines TRBV2 with TRBJ2-1; 9 bases fit TRBD2. Per the germline V gene, CDR1 is SNHLY and CDR2 is FYNNEI. The CDR3 is 16 residues long. Losses at the gene ends were 5 bases for V and 6 bases for J; bases not matched to a gene: 11. CDR3 in amino acids: CASSLWEREVGNEQFF. In DNA, the CDR3 is TGTGCCAGCAGTCTGTGGGAGCGGGAGGTCGGCAATGAGCAGTTCTTC.

The chain uses TRBV2 and TRBJ2-3; 8 bases agree with TRBD2. Trimming at V came to 3 bases and at J to 4 bases, leaving 6 bases not matched to a gene. This CDR3 spans 15 amino acids. The germline CDR1 and CDR2 sequences are SNHLY and FYNNEI. The CDR3 here is CASSDSSGSADTQYF. The CDR3 DNA reads as TGTGCCAGCAGTGATAGCAGCGGGAGCGCAGATACGCAGTATTTT.

The V and J genes are TRBV30 and TRBJ1-1; the D gene is possibly TRBD1 (5 bases). V was trimmed by 5 bases and J by 0 bases, leaving 10 bases between them. The CDR3 covers 13 residues. In germline, CDR1 is GTSNPN, CDR2 SVGIG (reference sequence). The CDR3 sequence is CAWGGGLNTEAFF. The CDR3 coding sequence is TGTGCCTGGGGGGGAGGTTTGAACACTGAAGCTTTCTTT.

The chain recombines TRBV4-2 with TRBJ2-2, with no clear D. Trimming cost V 1 base and J 4 bases, with 10 bases left between them. Germline V gives CDR1 LGHNA, CDR2 YNFKEQ. The CDR3 length is 15 residues. The CDR3 here is CASSQAVAGTGELFF. In DNA form, the CDR3 reads TGTGCCAGCAGCCAAGCTGTGGCAGGCACCGGGGAGCTGTTTTTT.

On this clone itself: One end of the junction varies from germline; a read error may be responsible. The rearrangement joins TRBV4-3 to TRBJ1-5; no firm D call. CDR1 is LGHNA and CDR2 is YSLEER in the germline V gene. The CDR3 has 14 amino acids. CDR3 sequence (DNA): TGCGTCAGCAGCCAAGATCCGGGTTCGGTGCCCCAGCATTTT. Residues: CVSSQDPGSVPQHF.

This chain links TRBV18 with TRBJ2-7; maybe TRBD1 (6 bases). CDR3 length equals 15 residues. The V end was cut by 0 bases, the J end by 2 bases, with 11 bases between. Germline loops: CDR1 KGHSH, CDR2 LQKENI. The CDR3 spells CASSPPGQSPYEQYF. CDR3 in DNA: TGTGCCAGCTCACCACCGGGACAATCCCCCTACGAGCAGTACTTC. Supplemented by reference TRBV18 and TRBJ2-7, the full variable domain reads NAGVMQNPRHLVRRRGQEARLRCSPMKGHSHVYWYRQLPEEGLKFMVYLQKENIIDESGMPKERFSAEFPKEGPSILRIQQVVRGDSAAYFCASSPPGQSPYEQYFGPGTRLTVT.

The chain links TRBV11-3 to TRBJ2-7; weak D call: TRBD1 (5 bases). V lost 1 base, J lost 5 bases, and 15 bases lay in between. Germline-derived CDR1 and CDR2 are SGHNT and YENEEA. The CDR3 extends over 15 amino acids. The CDR3 DNA reads TGTGCCAGCAGCTTAGTCCCAGGGCTCCTCCACGAGCAGTACTTC. Residues: CASSLVPGLLHEQYF. The full variable domain, with the rest looked up from reference TRBV11-3 and TRBJ2-7, is EAGVVQSPRYKIIEKKQPVAFWCNPISGHNTLYWYLQNLGQGPELLIRYENEEAVDDSQLPKDRFSAERLKGVDSTLKIQPAELGDSAVYLCASSLVPGLLHEQYFGPGTRLTVT.

V usage is TRBV23-1 and J usage is TRBJ2-7, with TRBD2 as a possible D gene (5 bases). TRBV23-1 is flagged as an ORF with uncertain function. Trimming left V 6 bases short and J 3 bases short, with 12 bases between. The CDR3 covers 13 residues. CDR3 protein: CASRLEEDYEQYF. The DNA for the CDR3 is TGCGCCAGCAGGCTCGAGGAGGACTACGAGCAGTACTTC.

The rearrangement links TRBV9 to TRBJ1-4; possible D gene TRBD1, 5 bases. Trimming shortened V by 0 bases and J by 5 bases, and 14 bases separated the two germline ends. This CDR3 spans 16 amino acids. Germline CDR1 SGDLS, CDR2 YYNGEE. The CDR3 nucleotides are TGTGCCAGCAGCGTAGATGGGGGGGGAAACAATGAAAAACTGTTTTTT. Its protein product is CASSVDGGGNNEKLFF.

The J gene is TRBJ2-1, the V gene TRBV28; weak D call: TRBD2 (6 bases). The CDR3 spans 15 residues. Germline CDR1 and CDR2: MDHEN and SYDVKM. Trimming pared 6 bases from V and 0 bases from J, leaving 12 bases between. The CDR3 spells CASSSDGSSYNEQFF. CDR3 sequence (DNA): TGTGCCAGCAGCTCAGACGGGAGCTCCTACAATGAGCAGTTCTTC.

The chain couples TRBV27 to TRBJ2-2; TRBD1 agrees at 7 bases. The CDR3 sequence is 15 residues long. V lost 5 bases to trimming and J lost 6 bases; unmatched junction nucleotides: 9. In germline, CDR1 is MNHEY, CDR2 SMNVEV (reference sequence). The CDR3 protein is CASSKQGISSGELFF. In nucleotides, the CDR3 is TGTGCCAGCAGTAAACAGGGGATTTCGTCCGGGGAGCTGTTTTTT.

This chain connects TRBV9 to TRBJ2-5, with 10 bases aligning to TRBD1. There are 13 residues in the CDR3. Trimming cost V 4 bases and J 5 bases; bases outside gene matches: 2. Looked up from germline, CDR1 is SGDLS and CDR2 is YYNGEE. CDR3 sequence (DNA): TGTGCCAGCAGCACGGGACAGGGGGAGACCCAGTACTTC. Protein sequence: CASSTGQGETQYF.

The rearrangement uses TRBV9 and TRBJ2-2, with D maybe TRBD2 (5 bases). CDR1 SGDLS and CDR2 YYNGEE come from the germline V gene. The CDR3 has 13 residues. Trimming pared 3 bases from V and 8 bases from J, leaving 11 bases between. Here the CDR3 DNA reads TGTGCCAGCAGCGCCTCTGGGAGTGGGGAGCTGTTTTTT. Translated: CASSASGSGELFF.

The chain couples TRBV11-2 to TRBJ2-1; 9 positions match TRBD1. The V segment lost 5 bases and the J segment 2 bases; nucleotides outside the gene matches: 7. This CDR3 is 16 amino acids long. Germline V gene lookup returns CDR1 SGHAT and CDR2 FQNNGV. CDR3 amino acids: CASSPLQGAPYNEQFF. CDR3 coding DNA: TGTGCCAGCAGCCCTCTACAGGGGGCCCCCTACAATGAGCAGTTCTTC. Filled out from reference TRBV11-2 and TRBJ2-1, the complete variable domain reads EAGVAQSPRYKIIEKRQSVAFWCNPISGHATLYWYQQILGQGPKLLIQFQNNGVVDDSQLPKDRFSAERLKGVDSTLKIQPAKLEDSAVYLCASSPLQGAPYNEQFFGPGTRLTVL.

This chain links TRBV27 with TRBJ2-7, with D possibly matching TRBD1 (5 bases). Germline V CDR1 and CDR2: MNHEY, SMNVEV (reference sequence). V was trimmed by 2 bases and J by 3 bases, leaving 11 bases between them. The CDR3 has 14 amino acids. The CDR3 nucleotides are TGTGCCAGCAGTTTAAAAGGGGCTGGCTACGAGCAGTACTTC. It encodes CASSLKGAGYEQYF.

This clone was counted once. The chain couples TRBV18 to TRBJ2-1; 11 nucleotides match TRBD1. From germline, CDR1 is KGHSH and CDR2 LQKENI. The CDR3 runs to 15 residues. J was trimmed by 6 bases and V by 3 bases; bases with no gene match: 4. DNA for the CDR3: TGTGCCAGCTCACCGACCGGGACAGGGGGCAATGAGCAGTTCTTC. This translates into CASSPTGTGGNEQFF.

The chain joins TRBV5-4 to TRBJ2-7, with TRBD1 matching 8 bases. The germline gives CDR1 SGHNT, CDR2 YYREEE (reference sequence). The CDR3 is 14 amino acids. J gave up 3 bases and V 1 base, and 3 bases lay outside the gene matches. CDR3 coding DNA: TGTGCCAGCAGCTTGAGGACAGGGAGCTACGAGCAGTACTTC. Its translation is CASSLRTGSYEQYF.

The chain is built from TRBV28 and TRBJ2-1; 12 nucleotides agree with TRBD2. The CDR3 sequence is 18 residues long. V was clipped by 1 base and J by 7 bases; unmatched bases: 11. Looked up from germline, CDR1 is MDHEN and CDR2 is SYDVKM. The CDR3: CASSLLVPGLAGGNEQFF. The DNA of the CDR3 is TGTGCCAGCAGTTTATTAGTTCCGGGTCTAGCGGGAGGGAATGAGCAGTTCTTC.

This clone has just a few counts. This rearrangement joins TRBV10-1 to TRBJ1-1; 8 bases line up with TRBD1. The CDR3 totals 14 residues. J gave up 0 bases and V 9 bases, and 6 bases lay outside the gene matches. Germline lookup yields CDR1 WNHNN and CDR2 SYGVQD (reference sequence). DNA for the CDR3: TGCGCCAGGGACCCACAGGGGGTGAACACTGAAGCTTTCTTT. It translates to CARDPQGVNTEAFF.

The V gene is TRBV9, the J gene TRBJ2-3; TRBD1 aligns across 8 bases. This CDR3 region has 17 residues. Germline values: CDR1 SGDLS, CDR2 YYNGEE. V lost 4 bases to trimming and J lost 3 bases; unmatched junction nucleotides: 13. The CDR3 DNA reads as TGTGCCAGCAGCATTAGGGACAGGAGGTGGAGTACAGATACGCAGTATTTT. Its translation is CASSIRDRRWSTDTQYF.

This chain links TRBV7-3 with TRBJ2-1; 8 bases align to TRBD1. J gave up 6 bases and V 2 bases, and 0 bases lay outside the gene matches. The CDR3 covers 13 residues. Germline V gene lookup returns CDR1 SGHTA and CDR2 FQGTGA. The CDR3 DNA follows: TGTGCCAGCAGCTTAGGACAGGGCAATGAGCAGTTCTTC. Encoded protein: CASSLGQGNEQFF.

This chain uses TRBV11-3 with TRBJ2-1; 11 positions match TRBD1. The trim removed 5 bases at V and 7 bases at J, leaving 7 bases unmatched. The CDR3 totals 15 residues. CDR1 is SGHNT and CDR2 is YENEEA in the germline V gene. The CDR3 bases are TGTGCCAGCAGCGTAGGGGGACAGGGGGAAAATGAGCAGTTCTTC. Translation gives CASSVGGQGENEQFF.